These 14 T cell receptor beta chains came from one sample sequenced in a study of CD8 T cells in acute hepatitis C reinfection. Whole-study findings and limits: Preferential TRBV04 and TRBV06 usage appeared in all groups and was not explained by the naive pool.

TCRdb keeps only in-frame clones here, not all; method: immunoSEQ multiplex PCR. The sample lists about 1,300 clones, roughly 50% occurring once. As to time point: acute HCV infection, within 168 days of estimated infection date. Hepatitis C virus-specific T cells were sequenced directly ex vivo without in vitro expansion. The source was HCV NS3-1073 tetramer-sorted CD8+ T cells from PBMCs, collected during acute infection. The source of these receptors is a young woman with chronic hepatitis C.

This clone came up a few times. The chain has TRBV4-2 and TRBJ2-7; possibly TRBD1 for D (6 bases). Germline loops: CDR1 LGHNA, CDR2 YNFKEQ. V lost 0 bases to trimming and J lost 6 bases, with 15 bases between them. This CDR3 has 15 amino acids. The CDR3 DNA sequence: TGTGCCAGCAGCCAAGAGGTGGGGGCTTGGGGCGAGCAGTACTTC. It codes for CASSQEVGAWGEQYF.

The chain combines TRBV4-2 with TRBJ2-2; 8 bases fit TRBD2. The V segment lost 0 bases and the J segment 2 bases; nucleotides outside the gene matches: 2. This CDR3 comprises 16 residues. Germline V gene data show CDR1 as LGHNA and CDR2 as YNFKEQ. CDR3 region: CASSQETSANTGELFF. The CDR3 bases are TGTGCCAGCAGCCAAGAGACTAGCGCAAACACCGGGGAGCTGTTTTTT.

This clone was counted only a few times. This same CDR3 is encoded by further DNA sequences in the sample. This chain uses TRBV4-3 with TRBJ2-7, with 7 bases fitting TRBD2. Germline CDR1 and CDR2: LGHNA and YSLEER. The V gene end was trimmed by 0 bases and the J gene end by 0 bases; junction bases not matched to a gene: 5. CDR3 size: 16 residues. The CDR3 loop is CASSQEVGGSSYEQYF. The CDR3 region has the DNA TGCGCCAGCAGCCAAGAGGTCGGGGGGAGCTCCTACGAGCAGTACTTC.

This chain connects TRBV5-6 to TRBJ2-5; 13 positions agree with TRBD2. J gave up 4 bases and V 2 bases, and 11 bases lay outside the gene matches. The CDR3 has 18 amino acids. CDR1 and CDR2 (germline): SGHDT, YYEEEE. The CDR3 loop is CASSFPETSGGYRETQYF. In DNA, the CDR3 is TGTGCCAGCAGCTTTCCCGAGACTAGCGGGGGGTATAGAGAGACCCAGTACTTC. The complete variable domain, with remaining parts taken from reference TRBV5-6 and TRBJ2-5, reads DAGVTQSPTHLIKTRGQQVTLRCSPKSGHDTVSWYQQALGQGPQFIFQYYEEEERQRGNFPDRFSGHQFPNYSSELNVNALLLGDSALYLCASSFPETSGGYRETQYFGPGTRLLVL.

The chain couples TRBV4-2 to TRBJ2-7; 10 positions match TRBD1. This CDR3 is 16 amino acids long. The trim removed 0 bases at V and 2 bases at J, leaving 4 bases unmatched. CDR1 LGHNA and CDR2 YNFKEQ come from the germline V gene. The CDR3 reads CASSQEATGGPYEQYF. The CDR3 DNA follows: TGTGCCAGCAGCCAAGAGGCGACAGGGGGCCCCTACGAGCAGTACTTC.

This clone is labeled medium-sized. This sequence joins TRBV6-6 and TRBJ2-1, with 7 bases that match TRBD2. The ends lost 8 bases at V and 3 bases at J; junction bases unmatched: 13. The CDR3 runs to 16 residues. Germline V gene sequence: CDR1 MNHNY, CDR2 SVGAGI (reference sequence). CDR3 amino acids: CASEPRGSGYYNEQFF. CDR3 nucleotide sequence: TGTGCCAGCGAACCGCGGGGTAGCGGGTACTACAATGAGCAGTTCTTC.

By proportion, this clone is large (0.1 to 1%). The rearrangement links TRBV4-3 to TRBJ1-5; TRBD1 matches at 7 bases. The CDR3 sequence is 18 residues long. Germline CDR1 LGHNA, CDR2 YSLEER. J lost 6 bases, V lost 0 bases, and 14 bases had no gene match. The CDR3 bases are TGCGCCAGCAGCCAAGAAGGCCCGGGACAGTCTCTCGGTCAGCCCCAGCATTTT. Its translation: CASSQEGPGQSLGQPQHF.

V and J are TRBV5-6 and TRBJ2-3; the D gene is possibly TRBD2 (6 bases). The ends were cut back, 0 bases at V and 2 bases at J, with 16 bases in the middle. Germline CDR1 reads SGHDT; CDR2 reads YYEEEE. The CDR3 covers 17 residues. The CDR3 DNA sequence: TGTGCCAGCAGCTTGGAAGCGGCGGGGCGTCCCACAGATACGCAGTATTTT. It specifies CASSLEAAGRPTDTQYF.

Only a few counts were recorded for this clone. At the DNA level, this CDR3 is encoded by other sequences in the same sample as well. The V call is TRBV4-2, the J call TRBJ2-7, with 7 bases lining up with TRBD1. With V trimmed by 0 bases and J by 2 bases, 7 bases remained unmatched. The germline CDR1 and CDR2 sequences are LGHNA and YNFKEQ. The CDR3 has 16 residues. The CDR3, as DNA: TGTGCCAGCAGCCAAGAAGGCACAGGGGCCCCCTACGAGCAGTACTTC. Protein product: CASSQEGTGAPYEQYF.

This clone was detected only a few times. The V and J genes are TRBV5-6 and TRBJ2-7; TRBD1 matches 7 bases. The J segment lost 3 bases and the V segment lost 4 bases, leaving 4 bases of the junction unmatched. CDR1 is SGHDT, CDR2 YYEEEE, per germline. The CDR3 is 13 residues long. CDR3 in DNA: TGTGCCAGCAGCGCTGGGACAGACTACGAGCAGTACTTC. It is translated as CASSAGTDYEQYF.

This chain links TRBV19 with TRBJ1-1; 10 bases line up with TRBD1. Germline trimming cut 3 bases from V and 4 bases from J; bases unmatched to any gene: 8. CDR1 and CDR2 from the germline V gene are LNHDA and SQIVND (reference sequence). The CDR3 is 16 amino acids. CDR3 sequence: CASSIDGTGAGTEAFF. The CDR3 region has the DNA TGTGCCAGTAGTATCGATGGGACAGGGGCAGGCACTGAAGCTTTCTTT.

This sequence joins TRBV5-8 and TRBJ1-5; D gene ambiguous. CDR1 and CDR2 from the germline V gene are SGHTS and YDEGEE. The V end lost 1 base, the J end lost 5 bases, and 22 bases lay between the germline ends. This CDR3 has 18 residues. For the CDR3, the DNA is TGTGCCAGCAGCTTGACTTTCGGTGTTCAGAATTTGGATCAGCCCCAGCATTTT. Translating it yields CASSLTFGVQNLDQPQHF. Filled out from reference TRBV5-8 and TRBJ1-5, the complete variable domain reads EAGVTQSPTHLIKTRGQQATLRCSPISGHTSVYWYQQALGLGLQFLLWYDEGEERNRGNFPPRFSGRQFPNYSSELNVNALELEDSALYLCASSLTFGVQNLDQPQHFGDGTRLSIL.

This chain uses TRBV4-2 with TRBJ2-5; 7 positions agree with TRBD1. The DNA end is more similar to TRBJ2-7, so the J call may be wrong. Looked up from germline, CDR1 is LGHNA and CDR2 is YNFKEQ. The CDR3 loop spans 13 amino acids. The CDR3 is CASSPETGTEQYF. The CDR3 DNA reads as TGTGCCAGCAGCCCCGAGACAGGGACCGAGCAGTACTTC.

This clone was seen a few times. The chain links TRBV7-6 to TRBJ2-2; D gene ambiguous. This CDR3 comprises 16 residues. With 5 bases removed from V and 0 bases from J, the gap between germline ends came to 13 bases. Germline V gene lookup returns CDR1 SGHVS and CDR2 FNYEAQ. As DNA, the CDR3 is TGTGCCAGCAGCCAAGAGGTCCGTGCGAACACCGGGGAGCTGTTTTTT. Encoded protein: CASSQEVRANTGELFF. Looking up the rest from reference TRBV7-6 and TRBJ2-2 gives the full variable domain: GAGVSQSPRYKVTKRGQDVALRCDPISGHVSLYWYRQALGQGPEFLTYFNYEAQQDKSGLPNDRFSAERPEGSISTLTIQRTEQRDSAMYRCASSQEVRANTGELFFGEGSRLTVL.